The 11 T cell receptor beta chains below were found in one sample sequenced in a study of cytomegalovirus exposure and HLA in healthy donors. Vbeta (60) and Jbeta (13) primers were used in the PCR. Assay: immunoSEQ multiplex PCR; the TCRdb copy retains only in-frame clones and omits some. This sample has about 130,000 clones, with 81% found just once. Sample: PBMCs. Source of these receptors: a man aged 18 to 29 in good health and CMV-seronegative.

The chain is built from TRBV4-3 and TRBJ2-5, with 10 bases fitting TRBD2. Germline V gene data show CDR1 as LGHNA and CDR2 as YSLEER. The CDR3 length is 17 residues. The ends lost 0 bases at V and 2 bases at J; junction bases unmatched: 6. The CDR3 region has the DNA TGCGCCAGCAGCCAAGATATGGCTAGCGGGGGACAAGAGACCCAGTACTTC. The encoded protein is CASSQDMASGGQETQYF.

The chain joins TRBV19 to TRBJ1-2; 10 bases line up with TRBD1. This CDR3 has 13 amino acids. Germline trimming cut 8 bases from V and 6 bases from J; bases unmatched to any gene: 6. Germline CDR1 and CDR2: LNHDA and SQIVND (reference sequence). The CDR3 reads CASDPGQGHGYTF. CDR3 bases: TGTGCCAGTGACCCGGGACAGGGGCATGGCTACACCTTC.

The chain combines TRBV19 with TRBJ2-7, with D possibly matching TRBD1 (6 bases). The CDR3 extends over 15 amino acids. Germline values: CDR1 LNHDA, CDR2 SQIVND (reference sequence). V shed 5 bases and J shed 0 bases, with 14 bases lying between them. The CDR3 DNA is TGTGCCAGTAGTCCTGGGGGCGGAGCCTCCTACGAGCAGTACTTC. Encoded protein: CASSPGGGASYEQYF. Based on the CDR3 plus reference TRBV19 and TRBJ2-7, the full variable domain is DGGITQSPKYLFRKEGQNVTLSCEQNLNHDAMYWYRQDPGQGLRLIYYSQIVNDFQKGDIAEGYSVSREKKESFPLTVTSAQKNPTAFYLCASSPGGGASYEQYFGPGTRLTVT.

This clone was counted once. The chain joins TRBV7-6 to TRBJ1-1; 10 nucleotides match TRBD1. This CDR3 region has 15 residues. CDR1 is SGHVS, CDR2 FNYEAQ, per germline. The J segment lost 3 bases and the V segment lost 5 bases, leaving 6 bases of the junction unmatched. CDR3 protein: CASSTRTGGDTEAFF. The CDR3 DNA reads as TGTGCCAGCAGCACCAGGACAGGGGGGGACACTGAAGCTTTCTTT.

This clone occurred a few times. This chain links TRBV21-1 with TRBJ1-2; the table calls TRBD1, which could not be checked here. TRBV21-1 corresponds to a pseudogene. The CDR3 runs 15 residues. CDR3: CASSTEQGGNYGYTF. CDR3 DNA sequence: TGTGCCAGCAGCACAGAACAGGGGGGTAACTATGGCTACACCTTC.

The V gene is TRBV28, the J gene TRBJ2-7; tentatively, D is TRBD2 (6 bases). The CDR3 loop spans 14 amino acids. The germline V and J ends were trimmed by 2 bases and 5 bases, with 13 bases remaining between them. Germline V CDR1 and CDR2: MDHEN, SYDVKM. CDR3 region: CASSLGGGGNEQYF. The CDR3 DNA is TGTGCCAGCAGTTTAGGGGGAGGCGGCAACGAGCAGTACTTC.

The chain couples TRBV9 to TRBJ2-5, with 12 positions matching TRBD2. This CDR3 spans 16 amino acids. CDR1 is SGDLS, CDR2 YYNGEE, per germline. V shed 7 bases, J shed 3 bases, and the junction held 10 bases outside the gene matches. The CDR3 is CASQPLAGGPKETQYF. In DNA form, the CDR3 reads TGTGCCAGCCAACCTCTAGCGGGGGGGCCTAAAGAGACCCAGTACTTC.

CDR3 nucleotide sequence: TGTGCCAGCAGTTTACGGCTAGCGGGGGGGAAGGGGACAGATACGCAGTATTTT. Its translation: CASSLRLAGGKGTDTQYF. The rearrangement uses TRBV27 and TRBJ2-3; 12 bases fit TRBD2. V shed 2 bases, J shed 3 bases, and the junction held 9 bases outside the gene matches. The CDR3 length is 18 residues. Per germline, CDR1 MNHEY and CDR2 SMNVEV (reference sequence).

This clone was seen just once. The gene calls are TRBV30 and TRBJ2-2; 8 bases fit TRBD1. Per germline, CDR1 GTSNPN and CDR2 SVGIG (reference sequence). The CDR3 contains 15 residues. Trimming cost V 3 bases and J 2 bases; bases outside gene matches: 5. CDR3 nucleotides: TGTGCCTGGAGCGCAGGGGGCTCTAACACCGGGGAGCTGTTTTTT. Protein product: CAWSAGGSNTGELFF.

The chain uses TRBV2 and TRBJ2-7; D is possibly TRBD1 (5 bases). V was cut by 9 bases and J by 2 bases, with 14 bases left in between. The CDR3 length is 13 residues. Germline V gene lookup returns CDR1 SNHLY and CDR2 FYNNEI. CDR3 in amino acids: CARGSTGPYEQYF. In DNA form, the CDR3 reads TGTGCCAGAGGATCCACAGGCCCCTACGAGCAGTACTTC.

The chain couples TRBV2 to TRBJ1-5; D is uncertain. The CDR3 has 17 amino acids. The germline V gene encodes CDR1 SNHLY and CDR2 FYNNEI. V gave up 4 bases and J gave up 5 bases, with 21 bases separating them. CDR3 protein: CASSVLRTGKADQPQHF. CDR3 in DNA: TGTGCCAGCAGTGTACTTAGAACGGGGAAGGCAGATCAGCCCCAGCATTTT.